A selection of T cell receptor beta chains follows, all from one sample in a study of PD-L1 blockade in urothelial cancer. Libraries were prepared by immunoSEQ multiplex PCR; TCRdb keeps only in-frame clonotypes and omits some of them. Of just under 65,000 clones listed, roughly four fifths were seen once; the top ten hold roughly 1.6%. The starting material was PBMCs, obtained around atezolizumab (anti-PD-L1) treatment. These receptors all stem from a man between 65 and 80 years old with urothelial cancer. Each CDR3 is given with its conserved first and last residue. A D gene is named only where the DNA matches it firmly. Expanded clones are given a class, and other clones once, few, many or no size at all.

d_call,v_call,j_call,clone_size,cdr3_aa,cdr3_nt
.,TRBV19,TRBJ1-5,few,CASSITGARSNQPQHF,TGTGCCAGTAGTATCACAGGAGCAAGGAGCAATCAGCCCCAGCATTTT
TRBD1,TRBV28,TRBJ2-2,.,CASSNRGPTGELFF,TGTGCCAGCAGCAACAGGGGGCCCACCGGGGAGCTGTTTTTT
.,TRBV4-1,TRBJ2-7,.,CASSPLLAHEQYF,TGCGCCAGCAGCCCCCTCCTAGCCCACGAGCAGTACTTC
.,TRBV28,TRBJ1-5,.,CASAMGGGNQPQHF,TGTGCCAGTGCCATGGGGGGGGGCAATCAGCCCCAGCATTTT
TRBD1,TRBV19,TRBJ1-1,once,CASSTLGTGLGAFF,TGTGCCAGTAGTACCTTAGGGACAGGATTGGGCGCTTTCTTT
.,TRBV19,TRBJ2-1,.,CATLRSGVSGANEQFF,TGTGCCACCTTACGATCAGGGGTATCTGGAGCGAATGAGCAGTTCTTC
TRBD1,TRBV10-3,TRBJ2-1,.,CAISVLPGQGTREQFF,TGTGCCATCAGTGTCCTTCCCGGACAGGGGACTCGTGAGCAGTTCTTC
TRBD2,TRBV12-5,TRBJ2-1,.,CASGLVKTGGLGNNEQFF,TGTGCTAGTGGTTTGGTCAAAACGGGAGGACTAGGAAACAATGAGCAGTTCTTC
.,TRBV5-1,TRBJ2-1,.,CASSLTNNEQFF,TGCGCCAGCAGCTTAACAAACAATGAGCAGTTCTTC
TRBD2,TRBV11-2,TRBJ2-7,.,CASSLGGSSGAYEQYF,TGTGCCAGCAGCTTAGGCGGGTCTAGCGGGGCCTACGAGCAGTACTTC